The present T cell receptor (beta chain) was sequenced within a study of T cells in pancreatic ductal adenocarcinoma. Study observations and caveats: This surgical cohort overrepresents the minority presenting with early-stage disease. Compared with tumor, blood showed more total productive templates and 7 to 9.5-fold more clonotypes. No significant tumor-blood clonality difference; means were about 0.11 and 0.072.

Repertoires were generated with immunoSEQ multiplex PCR, while TCRdb's copy carries only in-frame clones and drops some. The sample includes roughly 100,000 clones, roughly 95% seen only once; the top ten take 3.1%. Selected pancreatic ductal adenocarcinoma patients had undergone surgery without neoadjuvant therapy. The CDR3 runs to 18 residues. Germline V gives CDR1 MDHEN, CDR2 SYDVKM. Between the trimmed V and J ends, which lost 3 bases and 4 bases, there was a span of 21 bases. To note about this clone: No antigen is known for it.

The sequence was collected from a human donor with pancreatic ductal adenocarcinoma. The chain uses TRBV28 and TRBJ2-2; weak D call: TRBD2 (6 bases). Sequenced: PBMCs. CDR3 DNA sequence: TGTGCCAGCAGTTTGGGGTGGGTAAGACGGAGGGTCACCGGGGAGCTGTTTTTT. Its translation is CASSLGWVRRRVTGELFF.